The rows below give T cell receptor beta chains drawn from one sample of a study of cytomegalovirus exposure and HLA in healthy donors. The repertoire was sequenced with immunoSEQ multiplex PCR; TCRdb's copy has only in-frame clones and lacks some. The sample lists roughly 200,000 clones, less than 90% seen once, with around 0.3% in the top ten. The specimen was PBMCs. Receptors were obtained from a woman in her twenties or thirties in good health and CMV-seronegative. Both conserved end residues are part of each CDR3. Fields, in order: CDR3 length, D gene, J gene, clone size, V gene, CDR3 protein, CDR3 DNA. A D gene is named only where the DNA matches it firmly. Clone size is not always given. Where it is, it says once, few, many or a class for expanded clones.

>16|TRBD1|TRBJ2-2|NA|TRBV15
CATSRAGTANTGELFF
TGTGCCACCAGCAGAGCGGGGACAGCGAACACCGGGGAGCTGTTTTTT
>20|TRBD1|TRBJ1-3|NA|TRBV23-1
CASSPHLRGPPNTSGNTIYF
TGCGCCAGCAGTCCCCACCTCAGGGGGCCGCCTAATACCTCTGGAAACACCATATATTTT
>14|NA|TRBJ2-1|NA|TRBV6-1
CASSGFRDNNEQFF
TGTGCCAGCAGTGGCTTCCGGGACAACAATGAGCAGTTCTTC
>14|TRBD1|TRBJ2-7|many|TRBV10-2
CASSVVGTAREQYF
TGCGCCAGCAGTGTTGTTGGGACAGCTAGAGAGCAGTACTTC
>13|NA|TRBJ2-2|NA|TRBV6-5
CASKGTNTGELFF
TGTGCCAGCAAGGGGACGAACACCGGGGAGCTGTTTTTT
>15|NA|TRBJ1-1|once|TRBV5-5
CASSLGQGLQYEAFF
TGTGCCAGCAGCTTGGGGCAGGGGCTCCAATATGAAGCTTTCTTT
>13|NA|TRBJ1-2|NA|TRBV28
CASSAPGHGGYTF
TGTGCCAGCAGTGCCCCGGGACACGGTGGCTACACCTTC
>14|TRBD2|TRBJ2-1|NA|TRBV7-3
CASSLSGGDDEQFF
TGTGCCAGCAGCTTAAGCGGGGGGGATGATGAGCAGTTCTTC
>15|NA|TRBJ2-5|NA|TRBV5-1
CASSLGAQLSETQYF
TGCGCCAGCAGCTTGGGGGCCCAACTCTCAGAGACCCAGTACTTC
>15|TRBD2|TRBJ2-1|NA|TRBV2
CASSEGSGGPNEQFF
TGTGCCAGCAGTGAAGGTAGCGGGGGCCCCAATGAGCAGTTCTTC
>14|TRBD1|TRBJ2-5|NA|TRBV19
CASSPGQGGETQYF
TGTGCCAGTAGTCCAGGACAGGGTGGTGAGACCCAGTACTTC
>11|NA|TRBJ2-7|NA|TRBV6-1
CASQRSYEQYF
TGTGCCAGCCAACGGAGCTACGAGCAGTACTTC
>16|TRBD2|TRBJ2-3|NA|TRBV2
CASSLIAAGGIDTQYF
TGTGCCAGCAGCCTCATTGCCGCGGGGGGAATAGATACGCAGTATTTT
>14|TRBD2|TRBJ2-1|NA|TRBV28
CASSSPAGLNEQFF
TGTGCCAGCAGTTCCCCAGCGGGACTAAATGAGCAGTTCTTC
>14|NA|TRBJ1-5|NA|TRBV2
CASSDRTGNQPQHF
TGTGCCAGCAGTGACCGGACAGGCAATCAGCCCCAGCATTTT
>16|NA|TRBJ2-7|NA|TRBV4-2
CASSQRNSGPSYEQYF
TGTGCCAGCAGCCAAAGAAATAGCGGACCCTCCTACGAGCAGTACTTC
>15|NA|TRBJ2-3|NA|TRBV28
CASSPPGSSTDTQYF
TGTGCCAGCAGCCCTCCAGGGTCTAGCACAGATACGCAGTATTTT
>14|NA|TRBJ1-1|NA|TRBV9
CASSANTGITEAFF
TGTGCCAGCAGCGCCAACACAGGGATCACTGAAGCTTTCTTT
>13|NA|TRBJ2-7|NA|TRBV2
CASSWGGPGEQYF
TGTGCCAGCAGTTGGGGAGGCCCGGGCGAGCAGTACTTC
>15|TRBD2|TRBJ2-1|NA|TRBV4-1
CASRSGLAGNNEQFF
TGCGCCAGCAGATCAGGACTAGCGGGCAACAATGAGCAGTTCTTC
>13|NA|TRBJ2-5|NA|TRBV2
CASRSEGLETQYF
TGTGCCAGCAGGTCGGAGGGTCTAGAGACCCAGTACTTC
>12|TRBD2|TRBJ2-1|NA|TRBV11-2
CASSLERGEQFF
TGTGCCAGCAGCTTAGAGCGGGGGGAGCAGTTCTTC
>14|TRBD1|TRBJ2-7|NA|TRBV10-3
CAISESGQIKQQYF
TGTGCCATCAGTGAGTCGGGACAGATAAAACAGCAGTACTTC
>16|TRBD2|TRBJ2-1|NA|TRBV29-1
CSASVGAGSSYNEQFF
TGCAGCGCTTCTGTAGGAGCGGGAAGCTCCTACAATGAGCAGTTCTTC
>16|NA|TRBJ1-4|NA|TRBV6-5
CASSYTPGGGLEKLFF
TGTGCCAGCAGTTACACCCCAGGCGGAGGACTTGAAAAACTGTTTTTT
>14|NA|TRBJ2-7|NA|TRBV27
CASSSGLAQYEQYF
TGTGCCAGCAGTTCCGGACTGGCCCAATACGAGCAGTACTTC
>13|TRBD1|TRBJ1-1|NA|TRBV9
CASSAGGAGNAFF
TGTGCCAGCAGCGCAGGGGGAGCAGGGAATGCTTTCTTT
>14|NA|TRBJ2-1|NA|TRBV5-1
CASTQGDSYNEQFF
TGCGCCAGCACCCAGGGCGACTCCTACAATGAGCAGTTCTTC
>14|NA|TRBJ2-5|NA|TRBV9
CASSVGAGMETQYF
TGTGCCAGCAGCGTAGGGGCAGGGATGGAGACCCAGTACTTC
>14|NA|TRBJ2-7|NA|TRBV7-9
CASSLASTSYEQYF
TGTGCCAGCAGCTTAGCGTCGACTTCCTACGAGCAGTACTTC
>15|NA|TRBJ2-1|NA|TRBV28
CASSPLLGLIDEQFF
TGTGCCAGCAGTCCCCTCTTGGGGCTTATCGATGAGCAGTTCTTC
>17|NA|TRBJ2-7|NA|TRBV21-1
CASSKAQVSGRSYEQYF
TGTGCCAGCAGCAAGGCTCAGGTTAGCGGGAGATCCTACGAGCAGTACTTC
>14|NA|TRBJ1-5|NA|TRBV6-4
CASSDSGGGQPQHF
TGTGCCAGCAGTGACTCGGGAGGGGGTCAGCCCCAGCATTTT
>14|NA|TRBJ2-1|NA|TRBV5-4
CASSERFSYNEQFF
TGTGCCAGCAGCGAGCGATTCTCCTACAATGAGCAGTTCTTC
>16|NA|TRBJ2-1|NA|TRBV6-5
CASSYSGRIKQGEQFF
TGTGCCAGCAGTTACTCTGGGCGAATCAAGCAGGGTGAGCAGTTCTTC
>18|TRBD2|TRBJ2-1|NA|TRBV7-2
CASSLVGTSGRLHNEQFF
TGTGCCAGCAGCTTAGTCGGGACTAGCGGGAGGTTACACAATGAGCAGTTCTTC
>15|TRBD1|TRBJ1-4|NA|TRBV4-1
CASSETGVGGEKLFF
TGCGCCAGCAGTGAGACAGGGGTGGGAGGTGAAAAACTGTTTTTT
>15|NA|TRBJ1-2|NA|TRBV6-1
CASSVRNRAHYGYTF
TGTGCCAGCAGTGTGAGGAACAGGGCCCACTATGGCTACACCTTC
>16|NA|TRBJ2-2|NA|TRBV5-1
CASSGSQSLDTGELFF
TGCGCCAGCAGCGGTTCACAGAGTCTCGACACCGGGGAGCTGTTTTTT
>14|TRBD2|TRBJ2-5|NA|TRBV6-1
CASTGLGVSETQYF
TGTGCCAGCACCGGACTAGGGGTGTCAGAGACCCAGTACTTC
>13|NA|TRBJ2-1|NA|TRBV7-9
CASSPDSSYEQFF
TGTGCCAGCAGCCCCGACAGCAGCTATGAGCAGTTCTTC
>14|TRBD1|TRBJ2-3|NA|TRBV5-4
CASSLAGTGDTQYF
TGTGCCAGCAGCTTGGCCGGGACAGGAGATACGCAGTATTTT
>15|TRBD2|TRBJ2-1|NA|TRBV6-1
CASSEGRGAYNEQFF
TGTGCCAGCAGTGAAGGGCGGGGGGCCTACAATGAGCAGTTCTTC
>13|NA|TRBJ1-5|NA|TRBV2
CASSVWRNQPQHF
TGTGCCAGCAGTGTTTGGCGCAATCAGCCCCAGCATTTT
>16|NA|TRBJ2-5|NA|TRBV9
CASSALNTGYQETQYF
TGTGCCAGCAGCGCATTGAACACAGGGTACCAAGAGACCCAGTACTTC
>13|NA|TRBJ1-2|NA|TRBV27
CASGYFSGYGYTF
TGTGCCAGCGGATACTTCAGCGGCTATGGCTACACCTTC
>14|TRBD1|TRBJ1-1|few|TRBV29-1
CSVDTGGLNTEAFF
TGCAGCGTAGACACAGGGGGCCTGAACACTGAAGCTTTCTTT
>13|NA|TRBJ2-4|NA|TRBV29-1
CSAGGGTENIQYF
TGCAGCGCCGGAGGAGGGACTGAAAACATTCAGTACTTC
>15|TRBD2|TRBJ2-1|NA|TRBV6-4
CASRSSGGHYNEQFF
TGTGCCAGCAGATCTAGCGGGGGGCACTACAATGAGCAGTTCTTC
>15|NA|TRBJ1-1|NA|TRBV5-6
CASSLFSRQNIEAFF
TGTGCCAGCAGCTTGTTTTCCCGACAGAATATTGAAGCTTTCTTT
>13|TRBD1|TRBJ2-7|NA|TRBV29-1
CSVGTGTTYEQYF
TGCAGCGTCGGGACAGGCACTACCTACGAGCAGTACTTC